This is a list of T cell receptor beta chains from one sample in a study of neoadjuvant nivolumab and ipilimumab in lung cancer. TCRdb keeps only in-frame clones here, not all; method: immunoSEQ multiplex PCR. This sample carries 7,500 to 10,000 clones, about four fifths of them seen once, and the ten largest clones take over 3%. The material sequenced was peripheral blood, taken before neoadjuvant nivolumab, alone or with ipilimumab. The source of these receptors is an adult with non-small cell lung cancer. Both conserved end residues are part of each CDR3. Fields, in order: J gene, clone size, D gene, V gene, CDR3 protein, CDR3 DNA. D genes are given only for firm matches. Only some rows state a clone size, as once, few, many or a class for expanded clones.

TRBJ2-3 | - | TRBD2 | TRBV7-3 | CASSPTSASTDTQYF | TGTGCCAGCAGCCCGACTAGCGCCAGCACAGATACGCAGTATTTT
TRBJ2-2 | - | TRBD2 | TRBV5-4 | CASSLGTSANTGELFF | TGTGCCAGCAGCCTCGGGACTAGCGCGAACACCGGGGAGCTGTTTTTT
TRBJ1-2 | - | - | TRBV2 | CASKLEINYGYTF | TGTGCCAGCAAGCTCGAGATTAACTATGGCTACACCTTC
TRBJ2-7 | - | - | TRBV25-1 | CASSSTGYEQYF | TGTGCCAGCAGTTCAACCGGGTACGAGCAGTACTTC
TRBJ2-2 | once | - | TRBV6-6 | CASSLETGELFF | TGTGCCAGCAGTTTAGAGACCGGGGAGCTGTTTTTT
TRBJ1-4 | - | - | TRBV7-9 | CASSRVVNEKLFF | TGTGCCAGCAGCCGAGTGGTTAATGAAAAACTGTTTTTT
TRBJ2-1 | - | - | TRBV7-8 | CASSLGFSGTEQFF | TGTGCCAGCAGCTTAGGCTTTTCAGGGACTGAGCAGTTCTTC
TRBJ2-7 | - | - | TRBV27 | CASSLAPPYPALGLRGYEQYF | TGTGCCAGCAGTTTAGCCCCTCCGTATCCCGCGTTAGGCCTTAGGGGGTACGAGCAGTACTTC
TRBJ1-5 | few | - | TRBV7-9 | CASSVVGGPQHF | TGTGCCAGCAGCGTGGTGGGGGGACCCCAGCATTTT
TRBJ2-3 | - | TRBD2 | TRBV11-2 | CASSLYVAGGTLGSDTQYF | TGTGCCAGCAGCTTATATGTAGCGGGGGGGACCTTAGGTTCAGATACGCAGTATTTT
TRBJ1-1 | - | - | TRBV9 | CASSVGLGALNTEAFF | TGTGCCAGCAGCGTAGGCTTGGGGGCCCTGAACACTGAAGCTTTCTTT
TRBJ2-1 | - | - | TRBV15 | CATSREGGRNNEQFF | TGTGCCACCAGCAGAGAAGGTGGGAGAAACAATGAGCAGTTCTTC
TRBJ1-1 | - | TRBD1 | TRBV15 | CATSRARQGATEAFF | TGTGCCACCAGCAGAGCTCGGCAGGGGGCAACTGAAGCTTTCTTT
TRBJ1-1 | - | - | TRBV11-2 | CASSLDRNTEAFF | TGTGCCAGCAGCTTAGACAGGAACACTGAAGCTTTCTTT
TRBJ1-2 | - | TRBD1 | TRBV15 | CATSRDRGDRGYGYTF | TGTGCCACCAGCAGAGATCGAGGGGACAGGGGATATGGCTACACCTTC
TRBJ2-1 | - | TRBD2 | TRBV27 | CASSSSTPGLAGVRNEQFF | TGTGCCAGCAGTTCGTCCACGCCGGGACTAGCGGGAGTAAGGAATGAGCAGTTCTTC
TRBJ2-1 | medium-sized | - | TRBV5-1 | CASSLAWRGRDEQFF | TGCGCCAGCAGCTTGGCCTGGAGGGGGCGCGATGAGCAGTTCTTC
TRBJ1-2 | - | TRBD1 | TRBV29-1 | CSVEDTRQGFYGYTF | TGCAGCGTTGAAGATACCCGACAGGGTTTCTATGGCTACACCTTC
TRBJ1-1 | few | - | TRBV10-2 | CASSMAGDAEAFF | TGCGCCAGCAGTATGGCAGGGGACGCTGAAGCTTTCTTT
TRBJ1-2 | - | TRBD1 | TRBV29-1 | CSVGDRNYGYTF | TGCAGCGTTGGGGACAGAAACTATGGCTACACCTTC
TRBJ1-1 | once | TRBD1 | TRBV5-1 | CASSKNRDRANTEAFF | TGCGCCAGCAGCAAAAACCGGGACAGGGCGAACACTGAAGCTTTCTTT
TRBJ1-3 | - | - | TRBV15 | CATSRVERSSGNTIYF | TGTGCCACCAGCAGAGTGGAGAGATCCTCTGGAAACACCATATATTTT
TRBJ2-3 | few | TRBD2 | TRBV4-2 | CASSQDGTRGADTQYF | TGTGCCAGCAGCCAAGATGGGACTAGGGGTGCAGATACGCAGTATTTT
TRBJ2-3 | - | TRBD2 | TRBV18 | CASSPEPGLVDTQYF | TGTGCCAGCTCACCGGAACCGGGACTAGTAGATACGCAGTATTTT
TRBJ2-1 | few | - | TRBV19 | CASSFGGAYNEQFF | TGTGCCAGTAGTTTTGGGGGCGCCTACAATGAGCAGTTCTTC
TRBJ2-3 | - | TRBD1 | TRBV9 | CASSWTGEASDTQYF | TGTGCCAGCAGCTGGACAGGGGAAGCGTCAGATACGCAGTATTTT
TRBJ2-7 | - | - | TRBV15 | CATSRDIQGHEQYF | TGTGCCACCAGCAGAGATATACAGGGCCACGAGCAGTACTTC
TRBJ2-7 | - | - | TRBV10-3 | CAAQRGNPDEQYF | TGTGCCGCCCAGAGGGGTAATCCGGACGAGCAGTACTTC
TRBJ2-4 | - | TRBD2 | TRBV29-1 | CSVFTGEGQTRYF | TGCAGCGTCTTTACGGGGGAGGGCCAAACTCGGTACTTC
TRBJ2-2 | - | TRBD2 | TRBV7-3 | CASSLTGLAGELFF | TGTGCCAGCAGCTTAACAGGACTAGCCGGGGAGCTGTTTTTT
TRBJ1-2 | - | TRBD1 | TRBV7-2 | CASSQGVVAGTYGYTF | TGTGCCAGCAGCCAGGGGGTCGTAGCAGGGACGTATGGCTACACCTTC
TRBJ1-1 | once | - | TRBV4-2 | CASSFHGTEAFF | TGTGCCAGCAGCTTTCACGGGACAGAAGCTTTCTTT
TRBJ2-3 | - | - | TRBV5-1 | CASSPGRDTQYF | TGCGCCAGCAGCCCGGGAAGAGATACGCAGTATTTT
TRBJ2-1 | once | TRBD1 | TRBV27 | CASSLRTGVNEQFF | TGTGCCAGCAGTTTGCGGACAGGGGTCAATGAGCAGTTCTTC
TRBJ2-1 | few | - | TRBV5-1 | CASSLAWQGRDEQFF | TGCGCCAGCAGCTTGGCCTGGCAGGGAAGGGATGAGCAGTTCTTC
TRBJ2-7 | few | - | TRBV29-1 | CSVHQGGSYEQYF | TGCAGCGTTCACCAGGGGGGATCCTACGAGCAGTACTTC
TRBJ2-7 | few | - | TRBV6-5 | CASSPTYSYEQYF | TGTGCCAGCAGTCCCACCTACTCCTACGAGCAGTACTTC
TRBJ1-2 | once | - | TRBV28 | CASSLNAEIYGYTF | TGTGCCAGCAGTTTAAATGCCGAAATCTATGGCTACACCTTC
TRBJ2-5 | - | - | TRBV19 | CASSPEAAPFQETQYF | TGTGCCAGTAGTCCCGAGGCGGCTCCTTTCCAAGAGACCCAGTACTTC
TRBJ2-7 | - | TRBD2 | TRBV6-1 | CASLRASGRVDEQYF | TGTGCCAGCTTGAGGGCTAGCGGGAGGGTCGACGAGCAGTACTTC
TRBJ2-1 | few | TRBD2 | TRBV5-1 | CASSLAGGNEQFF | TGCGCCAGCAGCTTGGCGGGGGGCAATGAGCAGTTCTTC
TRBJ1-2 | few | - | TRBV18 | CASSPPTESYGYTF | TGTGCCAGCTCACCACCCACGGAGAGCTATGGCTACACCTTC
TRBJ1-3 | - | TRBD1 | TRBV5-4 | CASSSGTGGILAGNTIYF | TGTGCCAGCAGCTCCGGGACAGGGGGGATCCTCGCTGGAAACACCATATATTTT
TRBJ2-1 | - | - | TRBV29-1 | CSASYTGEQFF | TGCAGCGCCTCTTATACGGGTGAGCAGTTCTTC
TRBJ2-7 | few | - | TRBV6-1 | CASSEATGLYEQYF | TGTGCCAGCAGTGAAGCTACGGGGCTCTACGAGCAGTACTTC
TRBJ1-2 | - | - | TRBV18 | CASSVRLLDYGYTF | TGTGCCAGCTCAGTCCGACTGCTAGACTATGGCTACACCTTC
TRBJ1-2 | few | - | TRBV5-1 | CASSLEVNYGYTF | TGCGCCAGCAGCTTGGAGGTTAACTATGGCTACACCTTC
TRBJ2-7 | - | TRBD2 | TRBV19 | CASSIGSSGLSSYEQYF | TGTGCCAGTAGTATAGGTTCCTCGGGACTATCCTCCTACGAGCAGTACTTC
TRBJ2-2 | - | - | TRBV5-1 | CASSHPAQYREYTGELFF | TGCGCCAGCAGCCACCCCGCCCAATACAGGGAGTATACCGGGGAGCTGTTTTTT
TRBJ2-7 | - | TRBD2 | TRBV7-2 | CASSLELEREYYEQYF | TGTGCCAGCAGCTTAGAATTAGAGCGGGAGTATTACGAGCAGTACTTC
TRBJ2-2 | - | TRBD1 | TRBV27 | CASSRWDSYTGELFF | TGTGCCAGCAGTCGCTGGGACAGTTACACCGGGGAGCTGTTTTTT